This T cell receptor (beta chain) was obtained from a study of shared clonotypes between healthy human individuals. Study-level information: A couple of women and a few men aged 18 to 49 served as donors.

J was trimmed by 1 base and V by 8 bases; bases with no gene match: 8. CDR1 MRHNA and CDR2 SNTAGT come from the germline V gene. The CDR3 spans 15 residues. The run depth of the assay was deep. Each cell subset's genomic DNA was divided evenly among several immunoSEQ plates. Sequencing used immunoSEQ multiplex PCR; TCRdb keeps in-frame clones, though not all of them. This repertoire shows 400,000 to 500,000 clones, 65% to 80% found once; its top ten account for approximately 12%. Genomic DNA came from about 92 million PBMCs in unsorted samples. The TCR originated in a middle-aged woman in good health. Some clones in this sample may be carry-over from other donors' samples. This sequence joins TRBV6-4 and TRBJ2-3, with 8 bases matching TRBD1. Source material: PBMCs. CDR3 amino acids: CASAPQGQGTDTQYF. The CDR3 DNA reads TGTGCCAGCGCACCACAGGGACAGGGCACAGATACGCAGTATTTT.